What follows are 7 T cell receptor beta chains derived from one specimen sequenced in a study of blood T cell repertoires in COVID-19. Profiling relied on immunoSEQ multiplex PCR, and the TCRdb table lists in-frame clones only, not all of them. The sample has fewer than 60,000 clones, under 95% seen once. The sample consisted of peripheral blood. These receptors all come from a human donor in a cohort sampled during active COVID-19.

The chain is built from TRBV30 and TRBJ2-7; D unclear. Germline lookup yields CDR1 GTSNPN and CDR2 SVGIG (reference sequence). This CDR3 comprises 13 residues. The V end lost 0 bases, the J end lost 6 bases, and 12 bases lay between the germline ends. As DNA, the CDR3 is TGTGCCTGGAGTGTAACGGTTTTCGCCGAGCAGTACTTC. Protein: CAWSVTVFAEQYF.

The count of this clone is one. This chain links TRBV7-9 with TRBJ2-5; TRBD1 might be the D (6 bases). V was shortened by 3 bases and J by 2 bases, with 7 bases between the two germline ends. From germline, CDR1 is SEHNR and CDR2 FQNEAQ (reference sequence). The length of the CDR3 is 13 residues. The CDR3 nucleotides read TGTGCCAGCAGCTTGGACAGTCAAGAGACCCAGTACTTC. This sequence encodes CASSLDSQETQYF.

The rearrangement joins TRBV7-9 to TRBJ2-1, with 9 positions matching TRBD2. Germline V CDR1 and CDR2: SEHNR, FQNEAQ (reference sequence). The CDR3 covers 15 residues. With 1 base clipped from V and 7 bases from J, the junction kept 5 bases outside the gene matches. The CDR3 sequence is CASSLVPSGINEQFF. The CDR3 region has the DNA TGTGCCAGCAGCTTAGTTCCTAGCGGGATTAATGAGCAGTTCTTC.

This chain uses TRBV6-5 with TRBJ2-7; 10 bases are shared with TRBD2. Germline V CDR1 and CDR2: MNHEY, SVGAGI. CDR3 length equals 13 residues. V lost 7 bases, J lost 4 bases, and 4 bases stayed unmatched. The CDR3 loop reads CASNRAGGYEQYF. DNA of the CDR3: TGTGCCAGCAACCGAGCGGGAGGGTACGAGCAGTACTTC.

The chain has TRBV11-2 and TRBJ1-4; maybe TRBD1 (6 bases). Germline CDR1 is SGHAT and CDR2 is FQNNGV. The germline V and J ends were trimmed by 3 bases and 7 bases, with 12 bases remaining between them. CDR3 size: 14 residues. The DNA of the CDR3 is TGTGCCAGCAGCTTCGGCACCAGGGGTGAAAAACTGTTTTTT. It is translated as CASSFGTRGEKLFF.

The chain combines TRBV7-9 with TRBJ2-7, with D hard to call. This CDR3 comprises 14 residues. Germline V gene lookup returns CDR1 SEHNR and CDR2 FQNEAQ (reference sequence). V lost 1 base and J lost 0, with 7 bases in between. CDR3 nucleotides: TGTGCCAGCAGCTTAGACGGTCCCTCCTACGAGCAGTACTTC. It is translated as CASSLDGPSYEQYF.

This clone was counted once. The chain is built from TRBV5-4 and TRBJ1-4; D possibly corresponds to TRBD1 (6 bases). The length of the CDR3 is 13 residues. The V gene's germline CDR1 is SGHNT and CDR2 YYREEE (reference sequence). V lost 1 base to trimming and J lost 10 bases, with 11 bases between them. The CDR3 DNA is TGTGCCAGCAGCTTGTACAGGGACGTAAAACTGTTTTTT. It encodes CASSLYRDVKLFF.